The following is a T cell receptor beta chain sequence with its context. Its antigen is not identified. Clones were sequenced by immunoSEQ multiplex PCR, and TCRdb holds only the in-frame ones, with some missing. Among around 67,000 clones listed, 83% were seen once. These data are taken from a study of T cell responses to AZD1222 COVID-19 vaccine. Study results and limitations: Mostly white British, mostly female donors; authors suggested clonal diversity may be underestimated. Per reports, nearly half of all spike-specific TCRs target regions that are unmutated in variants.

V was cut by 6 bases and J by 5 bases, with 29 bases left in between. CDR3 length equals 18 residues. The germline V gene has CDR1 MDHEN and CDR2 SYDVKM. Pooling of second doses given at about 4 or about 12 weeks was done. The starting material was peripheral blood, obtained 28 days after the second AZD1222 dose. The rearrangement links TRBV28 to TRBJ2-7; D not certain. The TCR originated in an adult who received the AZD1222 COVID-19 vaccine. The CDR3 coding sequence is TGTGCCAGCAGGCCCTTTTGGCCAGACTCTAAAGGTTTGCACGAGCAGTACTTC. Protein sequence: CASRPFWPDSKGLHEQYF.